This T cell receptor beta chain derives from a study of cytomegalovirus exposure and HLA in healthy donors. Overall study results and limits: The study listed some 160 cytomegalovirus-associated TCR beta chains. According to a subsequent analysis, TCR clusters from the first cohort were inclined to appear together in the 130 or so validation repertoires.

The sample holds one count of this clone. Its cognate antigen is unknown. Germline values: CDR1 MGHRA, CDR2 YSYEKL. V was pared by 4 bases and J by 0 bases, with 10 bases between. The CDR3 has 15 amino acids. Assay used: immunoSEQ multiplex PCR; TCRdb lists only in-frame clones, some missing. Counted here are 180,000 or so clones, around nine tenths occurring once; the ten biggest clones make up 6% to 8%. This chain connects TRBV4-1 to TRBJ2-1; D unclear. Sequencing was performed on PBMCs. The sequence came from a man aged 30 to 45 in good health and CMV-seropositive. CDR3: CASSLLPNSYNEQFF. The CDR3 DNA sequence: TGCGCCAGCAGCCTTTTACCCAACTCCTACAATGAGCAGTTCTTC.